These T cell receptor beta chains were read from a single sample in a study of vaccination and CD4 T cells after COVID-19. These TCRs' antigens remain unknown. MiXCR, run by TCRdb on the PCR reads, gives a single entry per CDR3 protein. Counted here are about 12,000 distinct CDR3 sequences, around 77% occurring once; the ten biggest clones make up 20% to 25%. Sequenced: CD4+ T cells from blood, cultured in vitro. The receptors were sampled from a human donor who had recovered from COVID-19. CDR3s include the opening cysteine and the closing phenylalanine or tryptophan. Each record gives: D gene, V gene, clone size, J gene, CDR3 protein, CDR3 DNA. D genes are given only for firm matches. For some rows the clone size is stated as once, few or many, or as a class when expanded; others skip it.

D gene: -; V gene: TRBV28; clone size: -; J gene: TRBJ1-6; CDR3 protein: CASSFDRLGTFSYNSPLHF; CDR3 DNA: TGTGCCAGCAGTTTTGATCGGCTCGGAACCTTCTCCTATAATTCACCCCTCCACTTT
D gene: TRBD2; V gene: TRBV24-1; clone size: -; J gene: TRBJ2-5; CDR3 protein: CATSGPLAGKETQYF; CDR3 DNA: TGTGCCACCAGTGGACCACTAGCGGGCAAAGAGACCCAGTACTTC
D gene: -; V gene: TRBV6-1; clone size: few; J gene: TRBJ1-2; CDR3 protein: CASTTGGNYGYTF; CDR3 DNA: TGTGCCAGCACCACGGGGGGGAACTATGGCTACACCTTC
D gene: -; V gene: TRBV19; clone size: -; J gene: TRBJ1-1; CDR3 protein: CASRLQGSEAFF; CDR3 DNA: TGTGCCAGTAGACTCCAGGGATCTGAAGCTTTCTTT
D gene: TRBD2; V gene: TRBV18; clone size: -; J gene: TRBJ2-7; CDR3 protein: CASSGRLAGAYEQYF; CDR3 DNA: TGTGCCAGCTCGGGGAGACTAGCGGGAGCCTACGAGCAGTACTTC
D gene: -; V gene: TRBV20-1; clone size: few; J gene: TRBJ1-5; CDR3 protein: CSARAALNQPQHF; CDR3 DNA: TGCAGTGCTAGAGCGGCCCTCAATCAGCCCCAGCATTTT
D gene: TRBD1; V gene: TRBV20-1; clone size: -; J gene: TRBJ1-1; CDR3 protein: CSARRPGQPNTEAFF; CDR3 DNA: TGCAGTGCTAGAAGACCGGGACAGCCGAACACTGAAGCTTTCTTT
D gene: -; V gene: TRBV29-1; clone size: -; J gene: TRBJ2-6; CDR3 protein: CSVGGRGGSGANVLTF; CDR3 DNA: TGCAGCGTTGGAGGCAGGGGGGGCTCTGGGGCCAACGTCCTGACTTTC
D gene: -; V gene: TRBV30; clone size: -; J gene: TRBJ1-1; CDR3 protein: CAWSHEGYTEAFF; CDR3 DNA: TGTGCCTGGAGTCACGAGGGGTACACTGAAGCTTTCTTT
D gene: TRBD1; V gene: TRBV20-1; clone size: -; J gene: TRBJ1-5; CDR3 protein: CSAGKAGGTISQPQHF; CDR3 DNA: TGCAGTGCTGGTAAGGCAGGGGGCACGATCTCTCAGCCCCAGCATTTT
D gene: -; V gene: TRBV27; clone size: few; J gene: TRBJ1-1; CDR3 protein: CASSSPARGANTEAFF; CDR3 DNA: TGTGCCAGCAGTTCACCGGCCCGGGGGGCTAACACTGAAGCTTTCTTT
D gene: -; V gene: TRBV20-1; clone size: -; J gene: TRBJ2-7; CDR3 protein: CSARQTGLGVYEQYF; CDR3 DNA: TGCAGTGCTAGACAGACCGGGTTGGGGGTTTACGAGCAGTACTTC
D gene: TRBD1; V gene: TRBV2; clone size: -; J gene: TRBJ1-2; CDR3 protein: CASRGQALANTF; CDR3 DNA: TGTGCCAGCAGGGGACAGGCCCTCGCTAACACCTTC
D gene: -; V gene: TRBV7-2; clone size: once; J gene: TRBJ2-3; CDR3 protein: CASSRLTFSDTQYF; CDR3 DNA: TGTGCCAGCAGCCGTTTAACATTCTCAGATACGCAGTATTTT
D gene: TRBD1; V gene: TRBV6-4; clone size: -; J gene: TRBJ2-2; CDR3 protein: CASGEGQGVGELFF; CDR3 DNA: TGTGCCAGCGGGGAAGGACAGGGAGTCGGGGAGCTGTTTTTT
D gene: -; V gene: TRBV9; clone size: -; J gene: TRBJ2-3; CDR3 protein: CASSVGGTHTQYF; CDR3 DNA: TGTGCCAGCAGCGTAGGGGGGACACATACGCAGTATTTT
D gene: TRBD1; V gene: TRBV6-1; clone size: few; J gene: TRBJ1-2; CDR3 protein: CASKQGQLYGYTF; CDR3 DNA: TGTGCCAGCAAGCAGGGACAGCTTTATGGCTACACCTTC
D gene: -; V gene: TRBV28; clone size: -; J gene: TRBJ1-1; CDR3 protein: CASTSLPMNTEAFF; CDR3 DNA: TGTGCCAGCACCAGTCTGCCTATGAACACTGAAGCTTTCTTT
D gene: -; V gene: TRBV18; clone size: once; J gene: TRBJ1-5; CDR3 protein: CASSTTASNNQPQHF; CDR3 DNA: TGTGCCAGCTCAACGACGGCAAGTAACAATCAGCCCCAGCATTTT
D gene: -; V gene: TRBV6-1; clone size: -; J gene: TRBJ1-2; CDR3 protein: CASSERAVYGYTF; CDR3 DNA: TGTGCCAGCAGTGAAAGGGCCGTCTATGGCTACACCTTC
D gene: TRBD1; V gene: TRBV6-1; clone size: -; J gene: TRBJ1-6; CDR3 protein: CASRGDRGPNSPLHF; CDR3 DNA: TGTGCCAGCAGGGGCGACAGGGGTCCTAATTCACCCCTCCACTTT
D gene: TRBD2; V gene: TRBV7-6; clone size: -; J gene: TRBJ2-1; CDR3 protein: CASSLRTSESNEQFF; CDR3 DNA: TGTGCCAGCAGCCTACGGACTAGCGAATCCAATGAGCAGTTCTTC
D gene: TRBD1; V gene: TRBV20-1; clone size: -; J gene: TRBJ1-2; CDR3 protein: CSASTSGTGNYGYTF; CDR3 DNA: TGCAGTGCTAGCACATCCGGGACAGGGAACTATGGCTACACCTTC
D gene: -; V gene: TRBV28; clone size: -; J gene: TRBJ1-2; CDR3 protein: CASSFQSSVPGFTF; CDR3 DNA: TGTGCCAGCAGTTTTCAATCTTCAGTCCCGGGTTTTACCTTC
D gene: -; V gene: TRBV6-1; clone size: once; J gene: TRBJ1-2; CDR3 protein: CASRAGTNYGYTF; CDR3 DNA: TGTGCCAGCAGGGCAGGAACTAACTATGGCTACACCTTC
D gene: -; V gene: TRBV6-1; clone size: -; J gene: TRBJ2-3; CDR3 protein: CASSSPSAGPDTQYF; CDR3 DNA: TGTGCCAGCAGCAGCCCATCCGCGGGTCCAGATACGCAGTATTTT
D gene: TRBD1; V gene: TRBV7-2; clone size: -; J gene: TRBJ2-1; CDR3 protein: CASSPRPGTGYNEQFF; CDR3 DNA: TGTGCCAGCAGCCCTAGGCCCGGGACAGGGTACAATGAGCAGTTCTTC
D gene: -; V gene: TRBV20-1; clone size: -; J gene: TRBJ1-3; CDR3 protein: CSARDADSSGNTIYF; CDR3 DNA: TGCAGTGCTAGAGATGCGGACAGCTCTGGAAACACCATATATTTT
D gene: -; V gene: TRBV7-2; clone size: once; J gene: TRBJ2-3; CDR3 protein: CASSSLLAGYTDTQYF; CDR3 DNA: TGTGCCAGCAGCTCCTTGCTGGCGGGATACACAGATACGCAGTATTTT
D gene: -; V gene: TRBV11-2; clone size: once; J gene: TRBJ1-2; CDR3 protein: CASSRVPWGLDGYTF; CDR3 DNA: TGTGCCAGCAGTCGGGTCCCCTGGGGGCTCGATGGCTACACCTTC
D gene: TRBD1; V gene: TRBV6-1; clone size: -; J gene: TRBJ1-6; CDR3 protein: CASRKLSGGSRNSPLHF; CDR3 DNA: TGTGCCAGCAGAAAGCTATCAGGGGGATCGAGGAATTCACCCCTCCACTTT
D gene: -; V gene: TRBV19; clone size: -; J gene: TRBJ1-2; CDR3 protein: CASASSIGGYGYTF; CDR3 DNA: TGTGCCAGTGCGTCCTCTATTGGGGGTTATGGCTACACCTTC
D gene: TRBD1; V gene: TRBV19; clone size: -; J gene: TRBJ1-1; CDR3 protein: CASSPGGGMNTEAFF; CDR3 DNA: TGTGCCAGTAGTCCAGGGGGGGGAATGAACACTGAAGCTTTCTTT
D gene: TRBD1; V gene: TRBV7-9; clone size: -; J gene: TRBJ1-4; CDR3 protein: CASSHGTGANEKLFF; CDR3 DNA: TGTGCCAGCAGCCATGGGACAGGGGCCAATGAAAAACTGTTTTTT
D gene: -; V gene: TRBV20-1; clone size: few; J gene: TRBJ1-2; CDR3 protein: CSTPQDNYGYTF; CDR3 DNA: TGCAGTACCCCACAGGATAACTATGGCTACACCTTC
D gene: TRBD1; V gene: TRBV20-1; clone size: -; J gene: TRBJ1-2; CDR3 protein: CSATRQGMRLSWVYTF; CDR3 DNA: TGCAGTGCTACAAGACAGGGTATGCGTTTGAGTTGGGTCTACACCTTC
D gene: -; V gene: TRBV7-6; clone size: -; J gene: TRBJ2-2; CDR3 protein: CASSPGQTNTGELFF; CDR3 DNA: TGTGCCAGCAGCCCAGGACAGACGAACACCGGGGAGCTGTTTTTT
D gene: TRBD2; V gene: TRBV7-2; clone size: once; J gene: TRBJ2-2; CDR3 protein: CASSLGRGRGFGELFF; CDR3 DNA: TGTGCCAGCAGCTTAGGCCGCGGGAGGGGGTTTGGGGAGCTGTTTTTT